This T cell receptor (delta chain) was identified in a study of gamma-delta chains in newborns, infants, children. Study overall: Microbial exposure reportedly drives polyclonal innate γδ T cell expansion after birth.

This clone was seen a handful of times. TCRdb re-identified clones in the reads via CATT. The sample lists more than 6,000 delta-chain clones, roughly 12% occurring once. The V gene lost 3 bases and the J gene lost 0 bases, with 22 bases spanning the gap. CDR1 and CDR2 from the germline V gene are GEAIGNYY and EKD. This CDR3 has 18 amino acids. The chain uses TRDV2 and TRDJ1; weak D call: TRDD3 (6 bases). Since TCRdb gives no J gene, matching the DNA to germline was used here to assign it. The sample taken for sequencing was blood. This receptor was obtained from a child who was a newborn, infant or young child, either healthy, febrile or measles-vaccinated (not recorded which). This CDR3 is CACDGGRVAGAHTDKLIF. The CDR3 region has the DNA TGTGCCTGTGACGGCGGCAGAGTAGCTGGGGCCCACACCGATAAACTCATCTTT.